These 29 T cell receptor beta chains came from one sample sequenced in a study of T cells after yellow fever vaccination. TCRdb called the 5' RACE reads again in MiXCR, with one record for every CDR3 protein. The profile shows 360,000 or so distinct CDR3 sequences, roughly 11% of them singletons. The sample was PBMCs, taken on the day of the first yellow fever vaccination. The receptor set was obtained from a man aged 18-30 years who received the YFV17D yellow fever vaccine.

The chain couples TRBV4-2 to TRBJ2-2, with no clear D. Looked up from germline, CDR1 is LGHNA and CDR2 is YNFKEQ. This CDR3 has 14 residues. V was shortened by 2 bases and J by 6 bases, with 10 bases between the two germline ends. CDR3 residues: CASSQHETAGELFF. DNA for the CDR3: TGTGCCAGCAGCCAACACGAGACCGCCGGGGAGCTGTTTTTT.

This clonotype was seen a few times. The CDR3 spells CASSQSGGHYNEQFF. For the CDR3, the DNA is TGTGCCAGCAGCCAATCGGGGGGTCACTACAATGAGCAGTTCTTC. This chain connects TRBV3-1 to TRBJ2-1; 7 nucleotides agree with TRBD2. The ends lost 2 bases at V and 3 bases at J; junction bases unmatched: 4. This CDR3 has 15 residues. CDR1 is LGHDT and CDR2 is YNNKEL in the germline V gene (reference sequence).

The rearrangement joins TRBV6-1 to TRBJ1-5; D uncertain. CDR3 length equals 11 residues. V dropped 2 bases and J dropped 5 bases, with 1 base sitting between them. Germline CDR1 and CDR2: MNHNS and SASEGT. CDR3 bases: TGTGCCAGCAGTGAATATCAGCCCCAGCATTTT. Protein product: CASSEYQPQHF.

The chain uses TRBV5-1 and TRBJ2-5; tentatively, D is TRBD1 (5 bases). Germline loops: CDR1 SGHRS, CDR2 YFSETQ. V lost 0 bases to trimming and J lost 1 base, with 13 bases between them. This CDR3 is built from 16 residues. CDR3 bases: TGCGCCAGCAGCTTGGCCCCGACAGATAGCCAAGAGACCCAGTACTTC. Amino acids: CASSLAPTDSQETQYF.

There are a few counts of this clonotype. CDR3 region: CASSVAGRGPETQYF. CDR3 nucleotide sequence: TGCGCCAGCAGCGTGGCGGGTCGGGGCCCCGAGACCCAGTACTTC. The chain links TRBV5-1 to TRBJ2-5; D tentatively reads TRBD1 or TRBD2 (5 bases each). The CDR3 runs to 15 residues. In germline, CDR1 is SGHRS, CDR2 YFSETQ. V dropped 4 bases and J dropped 5 bases, with 18 bases sitting between them.

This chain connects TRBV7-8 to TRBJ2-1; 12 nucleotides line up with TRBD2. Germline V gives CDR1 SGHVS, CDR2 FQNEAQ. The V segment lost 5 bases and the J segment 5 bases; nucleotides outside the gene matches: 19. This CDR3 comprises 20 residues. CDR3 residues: CASSIKTSSGGVLINNEQFF. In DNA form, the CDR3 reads TGTGCCAGCAGCATCAAGACCTCTAGCGGGGGGGTTCTCATCAACAATGAGCAGTTCTTC.

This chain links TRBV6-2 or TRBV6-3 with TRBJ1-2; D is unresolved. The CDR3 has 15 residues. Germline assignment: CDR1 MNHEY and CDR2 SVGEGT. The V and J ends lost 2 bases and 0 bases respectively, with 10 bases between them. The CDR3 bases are TGTGCCAGCAGTTACCGGTCAACTACTAACTATGGCTACACCTTC. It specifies CASSYRSTTNYGYTF.

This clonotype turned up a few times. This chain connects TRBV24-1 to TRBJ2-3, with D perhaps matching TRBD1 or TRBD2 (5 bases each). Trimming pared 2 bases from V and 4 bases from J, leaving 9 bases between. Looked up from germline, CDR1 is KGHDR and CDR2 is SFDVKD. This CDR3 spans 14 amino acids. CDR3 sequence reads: CATSDSGTADTQYF. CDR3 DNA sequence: TGTGCCACCAGTGATTCCGGGACGGCAGATACGCAGTATTTT.

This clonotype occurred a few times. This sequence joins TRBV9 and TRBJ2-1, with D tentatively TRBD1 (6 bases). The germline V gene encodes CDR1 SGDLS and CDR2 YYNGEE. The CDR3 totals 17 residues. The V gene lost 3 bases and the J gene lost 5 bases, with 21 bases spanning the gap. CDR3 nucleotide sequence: TGTGCCAGCAGCGCTAACTTCAGGGGCCGCACCGACAATGAGCAGTTCTTC. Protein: CASSANFRGRTDNEQFF.

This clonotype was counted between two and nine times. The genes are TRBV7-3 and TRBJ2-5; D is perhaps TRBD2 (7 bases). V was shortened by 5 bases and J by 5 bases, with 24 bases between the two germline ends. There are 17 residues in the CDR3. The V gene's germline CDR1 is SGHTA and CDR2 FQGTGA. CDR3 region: CASSPNSGTLGGETQYF. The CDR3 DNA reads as TGTGCCAGCAGCCCGAACTCCGGGACATTGGGGGGGGAGACCCAGTACTTC.

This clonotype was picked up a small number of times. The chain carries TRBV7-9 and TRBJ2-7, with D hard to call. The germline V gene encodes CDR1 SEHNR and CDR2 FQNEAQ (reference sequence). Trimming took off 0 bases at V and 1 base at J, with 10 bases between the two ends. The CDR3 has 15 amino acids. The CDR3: CASSLAGTDSYEQYV. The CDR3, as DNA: TGTGCCAGCAGCTTAGCAGGTACCGATTCCTACGAGCAGTACGTC.

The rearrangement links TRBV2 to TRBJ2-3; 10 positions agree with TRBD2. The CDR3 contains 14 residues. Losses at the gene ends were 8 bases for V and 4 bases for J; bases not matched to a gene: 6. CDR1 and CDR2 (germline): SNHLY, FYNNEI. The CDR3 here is CASGERGGSDTQYF. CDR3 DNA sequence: TGTGCCAGCGGGGAGCGGGGGGGATCAGATACGCAGTATTTT.

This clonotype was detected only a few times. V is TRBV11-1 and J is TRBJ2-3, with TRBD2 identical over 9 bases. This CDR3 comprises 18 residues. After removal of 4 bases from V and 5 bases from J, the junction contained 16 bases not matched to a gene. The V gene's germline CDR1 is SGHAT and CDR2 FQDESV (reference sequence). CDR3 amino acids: CASSSGGGATLDQDTQYF. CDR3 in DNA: TGTGCCAGCAGCTCAGGCGGGGGGGCCACGTTGGATCAAGATACGCAGTATTTT.

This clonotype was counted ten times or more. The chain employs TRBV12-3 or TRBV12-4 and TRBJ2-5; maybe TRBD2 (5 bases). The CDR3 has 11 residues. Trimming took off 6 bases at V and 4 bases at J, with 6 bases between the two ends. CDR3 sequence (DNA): TGTGCCAGCAGAGAGGGAGAGACCCAGTACTTC. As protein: CASREGETQYF.

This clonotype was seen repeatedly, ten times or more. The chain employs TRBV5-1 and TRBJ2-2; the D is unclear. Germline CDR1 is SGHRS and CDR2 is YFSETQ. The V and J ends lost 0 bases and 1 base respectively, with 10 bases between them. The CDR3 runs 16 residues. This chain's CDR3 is CASSLVGVLNTGELFF. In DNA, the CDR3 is TGCGCCAGCAGCTTGGTCGGCGTTCTGAACACCGGGGAGCTGTTTTTT.

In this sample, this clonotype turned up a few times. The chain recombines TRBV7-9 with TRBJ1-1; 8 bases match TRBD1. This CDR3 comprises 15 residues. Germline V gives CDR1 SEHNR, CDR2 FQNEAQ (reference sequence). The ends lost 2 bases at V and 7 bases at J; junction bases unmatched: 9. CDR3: CASSLYQGANGEAFF. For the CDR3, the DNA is TGTGCCAGCAGCTTATACCAGGGGGCTAATGGTGAAGCTTTCTTT.

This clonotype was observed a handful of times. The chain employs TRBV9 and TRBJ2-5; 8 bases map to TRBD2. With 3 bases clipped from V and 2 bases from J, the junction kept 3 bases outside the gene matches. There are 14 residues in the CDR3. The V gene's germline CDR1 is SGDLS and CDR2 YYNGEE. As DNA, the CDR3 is TGTGCCAGCAGCGCAGCGGGGGTACAAGAGACCCAGTACTTC. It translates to CASSAAGVQETQYF.

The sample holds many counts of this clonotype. This CDR3 reads CASSLGGLAGGPLNEQFF. CDR3 in DNA: TGTGCCAGCAGCCTAGGAGGACTAGCGGGGGGGCCTCTGAATGAGCAGTTCTTC. The genes are TRBV4-2 and TRBJ2-1; 15 nucleotides agree with TRBD2. Germline trimming cut 4 bases from V and 7 bases from J; bases unmatched to any gene: 11. The CDR3 extends over 18 amino acids. CDR1 is LGHNA, CDR2 YNFKEQ, per germline.

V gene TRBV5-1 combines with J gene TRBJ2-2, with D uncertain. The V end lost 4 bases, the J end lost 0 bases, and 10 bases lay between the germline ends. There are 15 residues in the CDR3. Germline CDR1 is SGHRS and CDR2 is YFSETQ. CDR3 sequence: CASSRNTPNTGELFF. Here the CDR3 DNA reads TGCGCCAGCAGCCGCAACACCCCGAACACCGGGGAGCTGTTTTTT.

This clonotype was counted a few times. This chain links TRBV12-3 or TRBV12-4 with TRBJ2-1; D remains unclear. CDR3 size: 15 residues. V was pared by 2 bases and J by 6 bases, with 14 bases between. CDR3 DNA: TGTGCCAGCAGTTTAATCCCGGCTGCTGTCAATGAGCAGTTCTTC. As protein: CASSLIPAAVNEQFF.

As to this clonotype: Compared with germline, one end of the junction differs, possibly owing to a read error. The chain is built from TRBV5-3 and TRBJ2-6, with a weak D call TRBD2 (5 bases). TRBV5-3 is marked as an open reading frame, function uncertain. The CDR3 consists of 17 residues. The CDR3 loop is CASSYRRSSSGANVLTF. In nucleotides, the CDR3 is TGTGCCAGCAGCTATCGGAGGAGTTCATCTGGGGCCAACGTCCTGACTTTC.

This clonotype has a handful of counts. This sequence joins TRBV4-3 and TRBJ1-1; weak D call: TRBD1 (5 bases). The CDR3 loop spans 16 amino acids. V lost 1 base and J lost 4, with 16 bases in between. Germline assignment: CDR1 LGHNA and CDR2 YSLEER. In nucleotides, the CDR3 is TGCGCCAGCAGCCAAGTGTTGGGGGGAAGCGGCACTGAAGCTTTCTTT. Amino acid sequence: CASSQVLGGSGTEAFF.

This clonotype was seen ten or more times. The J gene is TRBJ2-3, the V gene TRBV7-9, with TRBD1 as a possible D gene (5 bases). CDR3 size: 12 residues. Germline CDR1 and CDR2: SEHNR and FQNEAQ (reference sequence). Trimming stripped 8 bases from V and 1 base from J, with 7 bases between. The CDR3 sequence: CASGAGTDTQYF. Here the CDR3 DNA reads TGTGCCAGCGGGGCCGGCACAGATACGCAGTATTTT.

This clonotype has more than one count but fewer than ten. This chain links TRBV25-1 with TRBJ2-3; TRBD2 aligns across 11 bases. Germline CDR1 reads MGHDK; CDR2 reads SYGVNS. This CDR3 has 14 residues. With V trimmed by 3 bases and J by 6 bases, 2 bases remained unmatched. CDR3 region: CASSDPSGGDTQYF. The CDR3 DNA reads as TGTGCCAGCAGTGATCCTAGCGGGGGGGATACGCAGTATTTT.

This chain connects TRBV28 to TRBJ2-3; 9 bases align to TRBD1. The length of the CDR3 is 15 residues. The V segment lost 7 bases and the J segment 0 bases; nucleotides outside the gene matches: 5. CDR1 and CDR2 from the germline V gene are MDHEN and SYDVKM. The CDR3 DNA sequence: TGTGCCAGCACATCCGGGACAGGGAGCACAGATACGCAGTATTTT. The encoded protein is CASTSGTGSTDTQYF.

CDR3 bases: TGTGCCAGTAGTATCAGGGTGTGGGGCACAGATACGCAGTATTTT. Translating gives CASSIRVWGTDTQYF. The chain is built from TRBV19 and TRBJ2-3; TRBD1 is a possible D gene (5 bases). The CDR3 length is 15 residues. Germline assignment: CDR1 LNHDA and CDR2 SQIVND (reference sequence). The V end was cut by 3 bases, the J end by 1 base, with 11 bases between.

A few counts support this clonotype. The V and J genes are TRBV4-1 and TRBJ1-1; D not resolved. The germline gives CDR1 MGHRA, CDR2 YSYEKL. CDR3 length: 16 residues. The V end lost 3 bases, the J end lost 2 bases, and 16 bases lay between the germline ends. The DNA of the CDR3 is TGCGCCAGCAGCCACCCCAAAGGCGATGTTAACACTGAAGCTTTCTTT. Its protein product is CASSHPKGDVNTEAFF.

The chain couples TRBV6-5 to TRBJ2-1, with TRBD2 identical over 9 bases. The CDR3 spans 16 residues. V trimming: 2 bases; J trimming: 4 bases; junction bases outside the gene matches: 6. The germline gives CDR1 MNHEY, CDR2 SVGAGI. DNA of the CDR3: TGTGCCAGCAGTTACCTCGGGCGGGGGGGATACAATGAGCAGTTCTTC. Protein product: CASSYLGRGGYNEQFF.

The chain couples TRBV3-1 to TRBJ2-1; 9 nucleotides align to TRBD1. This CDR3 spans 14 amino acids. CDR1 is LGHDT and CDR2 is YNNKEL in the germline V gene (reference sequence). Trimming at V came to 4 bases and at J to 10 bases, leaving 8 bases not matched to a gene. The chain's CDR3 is CASSRGQGLEEQFF. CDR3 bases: TGTGCCAGCAGCCGAGGACAGGGGTTAGAGGAGCAGTTCTTC.